This TCR beta chain was found in a study of T cell clones after liver transplantation. Whole-study context: TCRbeta sequencing after a pre-transplant mixed lymphocyte reaction identified graft-donor-reactive clones, later tracked in post-transplant blood. Study findings and constraints: Donor-reactive sequences fell more than third party-reactive ones, suggesting partial deletion.

The germline CDR1 and CDR2 sequences are SGDLS and YYNGEE. This CDR3 has 14 residues. V lost 3 bases, J lost 4 bases, and 12 bases lay in between. Sorting of unstimulated PBMCs yielded separate CD3+CD4+ and CD3+CD8+ fractions. About this clone itself: Antigen unknown.

The assay was immunoSEQ multiplex PCR, and TCRdb's table has in-frame clones only and misses some. In the table there are more than 100,000 clones, roughly 80% of which are singletons. The J gene is TRBJ2-3, the V gene TRBV9; D is uncertain. The TCR originated in a human patient who received a liver transplant. Some T cells may originate from the graft donor. The sequencing used CD4+ T cells from blood, collected around 49 months after liver transplant. CDR3 DNA: TGTGCCAGCAGCGGCTACCCGTGGGCAGATACGCAGTATTTT. The encoded protein is CASSGYPWADTQYF.